The rows below give T cell receptor beta chains drawn from one sample of a study of CD8 T cells in ankylosing spondylitis. TCRdb reanalysed the 5' RACE reads using MiXCR and keeps one entry per CDR3 protein. The sample yields hundreds of thousands of distinct CDR3 sequences, approximately 26% seen once. The sequencing input was blood, either unsorted or a sorted T cell fraction (not recorded which). These receptors were obtained from a male donor with ankylosing spondylitis. CDR3s include the opening cysteine and the closing phenylalanine or tryptophan. Fields, in order: J gene, V gene, D gene, clone size, CDR3 DNA, CDR3 protein. D genes are given only for firm matches. For some rows the clone size is stated as once, few or many, or as a class when expanded; others skip it.

J gene: TRBJ1-4
V gene: TRBV20-1
D gene: -
clone size: -
CDR3 DNA: TGCAGTGCTAGCGATGAAAAACTGTTTTTT
CDR3 protein: CSASDEKLFF

J gene: TRBJ2-7
V gene: TRBV9
D gene: -
clone size: -
CDR3 DNA: TGTGCCAGCAGCGTAGAGGGAGGTACCTACGAGCAGTACTTC
CDR3 protein: CASSVEGGTYEQYF

J gene: TRBJ2-5
V gene: TRBV12-5
D gene: -
clone size: -
CDR3 DNA: TGTGCTAGTGGTTTGGAGACTACCAGCAAGGAGACCCAGTACTTC
CDR3 protein: CASGLETTSKETQYF

J gene: TRBJ2-2
V gene: TRBV7-9
D gene: TRBD2
clone size: few
CDR3 DNA: TGTGCCAGCAGCTCACTAGCGTCGAACACCGGGGAGCTGTTTTTT
CDR3 protein: CASSSLASNTGELFF

J gene: TRBJ1-1
V gene: TRBV5-1
D gene: -
clone size: -
CDR3 DNA: TGCGCCAGCAGCCTACGGGTCTTGAACACTGAAGCTTTCTTT
CDR3 protein: CASSLRVLNTEAFF

J gene: TRBJ2-1
V gene: TRBV6-5
D gene: TRBD1
clone size: few
CDR3 DNA: TGTGCCAGCAGTTTTCCGGGACAGGGTAGGAATGAGCAGTTCTTC
CDR3 protein: CASSFPGQGRNEQFF

J gene: TRBJ1-1
V gene: TRBV28
D gene: TRBD1
clone size: -
CDR3 DNA: TGTGCCAGCAGGGGACGGACAGGGTCGGAGGCGGCTTTCTTT
CDR3 protein: CASRGRTGSEAAFF

J gene: TRBJ2-3
V gene: TRBV20-1
D gene: -
clone size: few
CDR3 DNA: TGCAGTGCTAGACCAGGGGCCCACCCAGGAGATACGCAGTATTTT
CDR3 protein: CSARPGAHPGDTQYF

J gene: TRBJ1-1
V gene: TRBV7-9
D gene: -
clone size: once
CDR3 DNA: TGTGCCAGCAGCTTAATCCCCCCGGGCACTGAAGCTTTCTTT
CDR3 protein: CASSLIPPGTEAFF

J gene: TRBJ1-1
V gene: TRBV20-1
D gene: -
clone size: -
CDR3 DNA: TGCAGTGCTTCTCGGACGGGTGGCACTGAAGCTTTCTTT
CDR3 protein: CSASRTGGTEAFF

J gene: TRBJ1-6
V gene: TRBV6-1
D gene: -
clone size: -
CDR3 DNA: TGTGCCAGCAGTCGAATCTATAATTCACCCCTCCACTTT
CDR3 protein: CASSRIYNSPLHF

J gene: TRBJ1-5
V gene: TRBV24-1
D gene: -
clone size: -
CDR3 DNA: TGTGCCACCAGTGATTTATCAGCTAATCAGCCCCAGCATTTT
CDR3 protein: CATSDLSANQPQHF

J gene: TRBJ1-6
V gene: TRBV29-1
D gene: TRBD1
clone size: -
CDR3 DNA: TGCAGCGTTGAGGTGACAGGGAATTCACCCCTCCACTTT
CDR3 protein: CSVEVTGNSPLHF

J gene: TRBJ2-5
V gene: TRBV18
D gene: -
clone size: -
CDR3 DNA: TGTGCCAGCTCACCACCGAATAGCGCTCCCCAAGAGACCCAGTACTTC
CDR3 protein: CASSPPNSAPQETQYF

J gene: TRBJ2-7
V gene: TRBV27
D gene: -
clone size: few
CDR3 DNA: TGTGCCAGCAGTATGACTAGAAGCTCCTACGAGCAGTACTTC
CDR3 protein: CASSMTRSSYEQYF

J gene: TRBJ2-1
V gene: TRBV7-2
D gene: TRBD2
clone size: -
CDR3 DNA: TGTGCCAGCAGCTTAGCCCTAGCGGGGGAGCAGTTCTTC
CDR3 protein: CASSLALAGEQFF

J gene: TRBJ2-5
V gene: TRBV7-2
D gene: -
clone size: -
CDR3 DNA: TGTGCCAGCAGCTTAGCGGGGGGTCCTCCCGCCCAAGAGACCCAGTACTTC
CDR3 protein: CASSLAGGPPAQETQYF

J gene: TRBJ2-3
V gene: TRBV7-9
D gene: -
clone size: -
CDR3 DNA: TGTGCCAGCAGCTTCCGGGACGGCACAGATACGCAGTATTTT
CDR3 protein: CASSFRDGTDTQYF

J gene: TRBJ2-1
V gene: TRBV24-1
D gene: -
clone size: few
CDR3 DNA: TGTGCCACCAGTGACCCTGGACTCTCTAAGGGGTCCTACAATGAGCAGTTCTTC
CDR3 protein: CATSDPGLSKGSYNEQFF

J gene: TRBJ2-3
V gene: TRBV20-1
D gene: TRBD2
clone size: -
CDR3 DNA: TGCAGTGCCAGCGACTTTATGCGGGGGAGAGCCACAGATACGCAGTATTTT
CDR3 protein: CSASDFMRGRATDTQYF

J gene: TRBJ2-6
V gene: TRBV12-3/TRBV12-4
D gene: -
clone size: few
CDR3 DNA: TGTGCCAGCAGTTTTCTGGGTGGGGCCAACGTCCTGACTTTC
CDR3 protein: CASSFLGGANVLTF

J gene: TRBJ2-1
V gene: TRBV19
D gene: TRBD2
clone size: few
CDR3 DNA: TGTGCCAGTAGTGTGCTAGCGGGCTTTTCCTACAATGAGCAGTTCTTC
CDR3 protein: CASSVLAGFSYNEQFF

J gene: TRBJ2-1
V gene: TRBV14
D gene: -
clone size: -
CDR3 DNA: TGTGCCAGCAGCGAAAGACTAGTAAGCGATGAGCAGTTCTTC
CDR3 protein: CASSERLVSDEQFF

J gene: TRBJ1-5
V gene: TRBV25-1
D gene: -
clone size: -
CDR3 DNA: TGTGCCAGCAGTACCTGGGGCAATCAGCCCCAGCATTTT
CDR3 protein: CASSTWGNQPQHF

J gene: TRBJ1-3
V gene: TRBV7-9
D gene: -
clone size: once
CDR3 DNA: TGTGCCAGCAGCCCTATTCTTCGTCCTGGAAACACCATATATTTT
CDR3 protein: CASSPILRPGNTIYF

J gene: TRBJ2-5
V gene: TRBV12-3/TRBV12-4
D gene: TRBD2
clone size: few
CDR3 DNA: TGTGCCAGCAGTTTCGGGAGAAGCGGGAGGGCCTTAGAAGAGACCCAGTACTTC
CDR3 protein: CASSFGRSGRALEETQYF

J gene: TRBJ2-7
V gene: TRBV12-3/TRBV12-4
D gene: TRBD2
clone size: few
CDR3 DNA: TGTGCCAGCAGTTTAGGGACTAGCGGGAGGAGGTACGAGCAGTACTTC
CDR3 protein: CASSLGTSGRRYEQYF

J gene: TRBJ2-1
V gene: TRBV29-1
D gene: -
clone size: few
CDR3 DNA: TGCAGCGCGTCCCGGGATTACAATGAGCAGTTCTTC
CDR3 protein: CSASRDYNEQFF

J gene: TRBJ2-1
V gene: TRBV4-2
D gene: TRBD2
clone size: -
CDR3 DNA: TGTGCCAGCATCCTTAGCGGGAGGGCCGGGCAGTTCTTC
CDR3 protein: CASILSGRAGQFF

J gene: TRBJ2-5
V gene: TRBV5-1
D gene: TRBD2
clone size: few
CDR3 DNA: TGCGCCAGCAGCTTGAGCACTAGCGGGAGTTCGGAGACCCAGTACTTC
CDR3 protein: CASSLSTSGSSETQYF

J gene: TRBJ2-1
V gene: TRBV7-9
D gene: TRBD2
clone size: -
CDR3 DNA: TGTGCCAGCAGTCACCCTAGGGGACTAGCGCTAAATGAGCAGTTCTTC
CDR3 protein: CASSHPRGLALNEQFF

J gene: TRBJ2-1
V gene: TRBV9
D gene: -
clone size: -
CDR3 DNA: TGTGCCAGCAGCGTAACAGACTACAATGAGCAGTTCTTC
CDR3 protein: CASSVTDYNEQFF

J gene: TRBJ2-3
V gene: TRBV11-3
D gene: TRBD1
clone size: -
CDR3 DNA: TGTGCCAGCAGCCCCCACAGGGGTAGGACAGATACGCAGTATTTT
CDR3 protein: CASSPHRGRTDTQYF

J gene: TRBJ2-5
V gene: TRBV5-1
D gene: -
clone size: -
CDR3 DNA: TGCGCCAGCAGCTTGGACAGTCATCCTGGGACCCAGTACTTC
CDR3 protein: CASSLDSHPGTQYF

J gene: TRBJ2-7
V gene: TRBV12-3/TRBV12-4
D gene: TRBD2
clone size: few
CDR3 DNA: TGTGCCAGCAGGTGGACTAGCGGACCCTACGAGCAGTACTTC
CDR3 protein: CASRWTSGPYEQYF

J gene: TRBJ1-5
V gene: TRBV2
D gene: -
clone size: -
CDR3 DNA: TGTGCCAGCAGCGTATATAGCAATCAGCCCCAGCATTTT
CDR3 protein: CASSVYSNQPQHF

J gene: TRBJ1-1
V gene: TRBV7-8
D gene: -
clone size: -
CDR3 DNA: TGTGCCAGCAGCTTAGACAGGCCACGCATGGGGAACACTGAAGCTTTCTTT
CDR3 protein: CASSLDRPRMGNTEAFF

J gene: TRBJ1-1
V gene: TRBV6-1
D gene: -
clone size: few
CDR3 DNA: TGTGCCAGCAGTGCGACCCGGGACAACACTGAAGCTTTCTTT
CDR3 protein: CASSATRDNTEAFF

J gene: TRBJ2-3
V gene: TRBV5-1
D gene: TRBD2
clone size: -
CDR3 DNA: TGCGCCAGCTTACGCGGGACTAGCTTACGGGATACGCAGTATTTT
CDR3 protein: CASLRGTSLRDTQYF

J gene: TRBJ1-1
V gene: TRBV20-1
D gene: -
clone size: few
CDR3 DNA: TGCAGTGCTAGAGACGGCAGCCATGGAACCATGAACACTGAAGCTTTCTTT
CDR3 protein: CSARDGSHGTMNTEAFF

J gene: TRBJ2-1
V gene: TRBV18
D gene: -
clone size: -
CDR3 DNA: TGTGCCAGCTCACCACCGATAGCGGACTACAATGAGCAGTTCTTC
CDR3 protein: CASSPPIADYNEQFF

J gene: TRBJ1-2
V gene: TRBV5-1
D gene: -
clone size: -
CDR3 DNA: TGCGCCAGCAGCTTGAGGGACACCTTCTATGGCTACACCTTC
CDR3 protein: CASSLRDTFYGYTF

J gene: TRBJ1-4
V gene: TRBV20-1
D gene: -
clone size: few
CDR3 DNA: TGCAGTGCTAGGGATAAGAAGTCTAATGAAAAACTGTTTTTT
CDR3 protein: CSARDKKSNEKLFF

J gene: TRBJ2-6
V gene: TRBV24-1
D gene: -
clone size: -
CDR3 DNA: TGTGCCACCAGTGCCCTGGACAGCAAAGACTCTGGGGCCAACGTCCTGACTTTC
CDR3 protein: CATSALDSKDSGANVLTF

J gene: TRBJ2-3
V gene: TRBV7-6
D gene: -
clone size: few
CDR3 DNA: TGTGCCAGCCTCTGGACCGACGATTTCACAGATACGCAGTATTTT
CDR3 protein: CASLWTDDFTDTQYF

J gene: TRBJ1-1
V gene: TRBV27
D gene: TRBD1
clone size: -
CDR3 DNA: TGTGCCAGCAGTCCATTTAGCCACTGGACAGGGACTGAAGCTTTCTTT
CDR3 protein: CASSPFSHWTGTEAFF

J gene: TRBJ1-2
V gene: TRBV5-1
D gene: -
clone size: -
CDR3 DNA: TGCGCCAGCACCGACAGTCCTAACTATGGCTACACCTTC
CDR3 protein: CASTDSPNYGYTF

J gene: TRBJ1-1
V gene: TRBV12-3/TRBV12-4
D gene: TRBD1
clone size: -
CDR3 DNA: TGTGCCAGCAGTTTTACGGCCGGGACAGGGGGGAACACTGAAGCTTTCTTT
CDR3 protein: CASSFTAGTGGNTEAFF

J gene: TRBJ2-3
V gene: TRBV18
D gene: -
clone size: -
CDR3 DNA: TGTGCCAGCTCACCGACGATCTCGGATACGCAGTATTTT
CDR3 protein: CASSPTISDTQYF

J gene: TRBJ2-1
V gene: TRBV2
D gene: TRBD2
clone size: -
CDR3 DNA: TGTGCCAGCAGTGGGTCTAGAAGCGGGAGTTACAATGAGCAGTTCTTC
CDR3 protein: CASSGSRSGSYNEQFF

J gene: TRBJ1-4
V gene: TRBV25-1
D gene: TRBD1
clone size: -
CDR3 DNA: TGTGCCAGCACCCCCGGGACAGGGTATGAAAAACTGTTTTTT
CDR3 protein: CASTPGTGYEKLFF

J gene: TRBJ2-7
V gene: TRBV7-6
D gene: TRBD2
clone size: -
CDR3 DNA: TGTGCCAGCAGCTTGGGCCCCACTGGACTAGCGGGAGACGAGCAGTACTTC
CDR3 protein: CASSLGPTGLAGDEQYF

J gene: TRBJ2-3
V gene: TRBV14
D gene: -
clone size: few
CDR3 DNA: TGTGCCAGCAGCCAAGAAAGGCGGGATACGCAGTATTTT
CDR3 protein: CASSQERRDTQYF

J gene: TRBJ2-1
V gene: TRBV20-1
D gene: TRBD2
clone size: many
CDR3 DNA: TGCAGTGCTAGAGATGGGAGGGGAGGGTGGAATGAGCAGTTCTTC
CDR3 protein: CSARDGRGGWNEQFF

J gene: TRBJ2-1
V gene: TRBV5-1
D gene: TRBD1
clone size: few
CDR3 DNA: TGCGCCAGCGGTTCGGGACAGACCTACAATGAGCAGTTCTTC
CDR3 protein: CASGSGQTYNEQFF

J gene: TRBJ2-2
V gene: TRBV3-1
D gene: TRBD2
clone size: -
CDR3 DNA: TGTGCCAGCAGCCAAGATGGGCCTAGCGGGAGCCTTTGGGATGTATACACCGGGGAGCTGTTTTTT
CDR3 protein: CASSQDGPSGSLWDVYTGELFF

J gene: TRBJ2-6
V gene: TRBV5-6
D gene: -
clone size: few
CDR3 DNA: TGTGCCAGCAGCTTCAGGAGCTCTGGGGCCAACGTCCTGACTTTC
CDR3 protein: CASSFRSSGANVLTF

J gene: TRBJ2-1
V gene: TRBV5-1
D gene: -
clone size: few
CDR3 DNA: TGCGCCAGCAGCTTGGGTTCTTTGCAGGGTGGCTACAATGAGCAGTTCTTC
CDR3 protein: CASSLGSLQGGYNEQFF

J gene: TRBJ1-1
V gene: TRBV11-1
D gene: -
clone size: few
CDR3 DNA: TGTGCCAGCAGCTTCTTAACCCCGGTGGGGGCTGAAGCTTTCTTT
CDR3 protein: CASSFLTPVGAEAFF

J gene: TRBJ2-1
V gene: TRBV15
D gene: TRBD1
clone size: few
CDR3 DNA: TGTGCCACCAGCAGAGGCGGGGACAGGGGGTATAGTGAGCAGTTCTTC
CDR3 protein: CATSRGGDRGYSEQFF